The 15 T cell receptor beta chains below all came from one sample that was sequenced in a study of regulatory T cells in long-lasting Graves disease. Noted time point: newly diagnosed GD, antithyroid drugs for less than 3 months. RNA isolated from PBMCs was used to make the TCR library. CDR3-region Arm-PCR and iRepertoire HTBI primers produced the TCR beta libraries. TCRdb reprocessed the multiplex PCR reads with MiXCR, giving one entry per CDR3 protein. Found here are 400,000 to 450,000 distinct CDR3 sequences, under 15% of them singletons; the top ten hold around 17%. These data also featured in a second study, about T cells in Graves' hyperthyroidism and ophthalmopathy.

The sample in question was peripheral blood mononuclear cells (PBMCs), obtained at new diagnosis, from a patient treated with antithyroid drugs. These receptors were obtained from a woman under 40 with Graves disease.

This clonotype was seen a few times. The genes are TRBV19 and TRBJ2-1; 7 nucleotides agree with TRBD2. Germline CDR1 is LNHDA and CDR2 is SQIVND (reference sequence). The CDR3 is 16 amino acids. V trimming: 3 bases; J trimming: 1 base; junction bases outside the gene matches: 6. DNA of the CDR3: TGTGCCAGTAGTATTGTTGGGGGAGGGTCCTACAATGAGCAGTTCTTC. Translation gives CASSIVGGGSYNEQFF.

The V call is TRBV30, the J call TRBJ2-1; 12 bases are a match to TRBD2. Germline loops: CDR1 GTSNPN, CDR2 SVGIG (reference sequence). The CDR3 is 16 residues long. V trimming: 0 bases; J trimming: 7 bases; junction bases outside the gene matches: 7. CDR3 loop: CAWSVRLAGGPNEQFF. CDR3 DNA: TGTGCCTGGAGTGTACGCCTAGCGGGAGGGCCAAATGAGCAGTTCTTC.

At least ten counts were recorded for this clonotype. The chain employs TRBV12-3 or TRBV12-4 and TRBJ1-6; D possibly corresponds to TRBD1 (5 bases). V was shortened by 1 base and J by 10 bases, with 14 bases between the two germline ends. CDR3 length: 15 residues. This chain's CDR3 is CASSLVAAGLSPLHF. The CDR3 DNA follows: TGTGCCAGCAGTTTAGTCGCGGCAGGGCTGTCACCCCTCCACTTT.

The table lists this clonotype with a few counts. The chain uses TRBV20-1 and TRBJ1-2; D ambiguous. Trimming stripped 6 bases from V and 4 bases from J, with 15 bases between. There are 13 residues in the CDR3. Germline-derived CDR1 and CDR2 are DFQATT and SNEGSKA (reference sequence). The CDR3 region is CSAYMDGSYGYTF. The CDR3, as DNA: TGCAGTGCATATATGGACGGATCCTATGGCTACACCTTC.

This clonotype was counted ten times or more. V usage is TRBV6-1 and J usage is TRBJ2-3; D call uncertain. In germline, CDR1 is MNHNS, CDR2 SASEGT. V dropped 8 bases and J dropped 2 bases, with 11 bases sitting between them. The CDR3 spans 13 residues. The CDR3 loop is CASRKPPTDTQYF. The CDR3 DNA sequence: TGTGCCAGCCGAAAACCCCCCACAGATACGCAGTATTTT.

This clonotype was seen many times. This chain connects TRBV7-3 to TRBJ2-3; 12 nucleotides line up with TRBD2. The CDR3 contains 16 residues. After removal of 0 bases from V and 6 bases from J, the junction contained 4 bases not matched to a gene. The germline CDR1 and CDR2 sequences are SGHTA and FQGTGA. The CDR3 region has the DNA TGTGCCAGCAGCTTAACGGCTAGCGGGAGGGCCGATACGCAGTATTTT. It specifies CASSLTASGRADTQYF. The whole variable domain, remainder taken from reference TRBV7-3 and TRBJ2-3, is GAGVSQTPSNKVTEKGKYVELRCDPISGHTALYWYRQSLGQGPEFLIYFQGTGAADDSGLPNDRFFAVRPEGSVSTLKIQRTERGDSAVYLCASSLTASGRADTQYFGPGTRLTVL.

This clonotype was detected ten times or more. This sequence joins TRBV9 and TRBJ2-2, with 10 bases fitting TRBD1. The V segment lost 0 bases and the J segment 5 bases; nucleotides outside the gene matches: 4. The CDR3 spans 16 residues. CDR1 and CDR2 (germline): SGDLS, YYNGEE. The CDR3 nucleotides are TGTGCCAGCAGCGTAGGCGACAGGGGGCGAACCGGGGAGCTGTTTTTT. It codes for CASSVGDRGRTGELFF.

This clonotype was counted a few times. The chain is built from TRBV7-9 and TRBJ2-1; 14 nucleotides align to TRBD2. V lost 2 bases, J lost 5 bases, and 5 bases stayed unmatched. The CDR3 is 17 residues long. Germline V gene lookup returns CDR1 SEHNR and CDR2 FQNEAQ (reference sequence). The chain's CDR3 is CASSLRLGLAGDNEQFF. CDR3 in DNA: TGTGCCAGCAGCTTAAGGTTGGGACTAGCGGGAGACAATGAGCAGTTCTTC.

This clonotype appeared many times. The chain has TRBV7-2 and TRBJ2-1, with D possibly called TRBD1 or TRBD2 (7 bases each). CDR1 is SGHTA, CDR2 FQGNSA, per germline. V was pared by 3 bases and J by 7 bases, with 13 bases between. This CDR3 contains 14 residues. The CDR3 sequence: CASSLAGGGNEQFF. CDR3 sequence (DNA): TGTGCCAGCAGCTTGGCAGGGGGGGGGAATGAGCAGTTCTTC. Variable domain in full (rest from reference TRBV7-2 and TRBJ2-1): GAGVSQSPSNKVTEKGKDVELRCDPISGHTALYWYRQSLGQGLEFLIYFQGNSAPDKSGLPSDRFSAERTGGSVSTLTIQRTQQEDSAVYLCASSLAGGGNEQFFGPGTRLTVL.

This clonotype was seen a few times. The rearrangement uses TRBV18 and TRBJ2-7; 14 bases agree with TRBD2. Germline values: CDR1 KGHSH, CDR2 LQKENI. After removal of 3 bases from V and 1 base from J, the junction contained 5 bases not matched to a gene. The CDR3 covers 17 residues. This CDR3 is CASSPGTSGSRSYEQYF. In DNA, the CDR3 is TGTGCCAGCTCACCGGGGACTAGCGGGAGTAGGTCCTACGAGCAGTACTTC.

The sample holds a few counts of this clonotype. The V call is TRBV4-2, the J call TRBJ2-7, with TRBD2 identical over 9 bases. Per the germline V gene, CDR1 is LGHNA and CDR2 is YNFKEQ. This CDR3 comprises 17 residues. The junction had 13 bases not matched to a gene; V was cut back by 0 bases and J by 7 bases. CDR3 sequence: CASSQDGMAGGPGEQYF. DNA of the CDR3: TGTGCCAGCAGCCAAGATGGGATGGCGGGAGGGCCGGGAGAGCAGTACTTC.

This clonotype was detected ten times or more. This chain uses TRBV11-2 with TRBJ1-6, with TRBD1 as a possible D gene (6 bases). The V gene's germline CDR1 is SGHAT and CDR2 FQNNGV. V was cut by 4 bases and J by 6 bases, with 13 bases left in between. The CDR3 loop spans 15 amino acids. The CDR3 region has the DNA TGTGCCAGCAGCTCTCAGGACAGCCCTAATTCACCCCTCCACTTT. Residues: CASSSQDSPNSPLHF. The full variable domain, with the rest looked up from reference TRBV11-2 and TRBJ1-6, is EAGVAQSPRYKIIEKRQSVAFWCNPISGHATLYWYQQILGQGPKLLIQFQNNGVVDDSQLPKDRFSAERLKGVDSTLKIQPAKLEDSAVYLCASSSQDSPNSPLHFGNGTRLTVT.

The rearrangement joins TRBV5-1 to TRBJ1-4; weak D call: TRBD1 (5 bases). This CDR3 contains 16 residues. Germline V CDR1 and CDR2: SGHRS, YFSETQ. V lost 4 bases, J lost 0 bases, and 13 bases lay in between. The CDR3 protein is CASSGGRTATNEKLFF. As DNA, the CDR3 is TGCGCCAGCAGCGGGGGACGGACTGCAACTAATGAAAAACTGTTTTTT.

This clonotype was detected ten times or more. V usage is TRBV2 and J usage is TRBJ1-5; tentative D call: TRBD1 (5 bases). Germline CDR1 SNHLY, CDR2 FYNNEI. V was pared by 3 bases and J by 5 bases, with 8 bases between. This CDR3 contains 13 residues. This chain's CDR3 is CASSESRDQPQHF. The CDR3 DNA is TGTGCCAGCAGTGAGAGCAGGGATCAGCCCCAGCATTTT.

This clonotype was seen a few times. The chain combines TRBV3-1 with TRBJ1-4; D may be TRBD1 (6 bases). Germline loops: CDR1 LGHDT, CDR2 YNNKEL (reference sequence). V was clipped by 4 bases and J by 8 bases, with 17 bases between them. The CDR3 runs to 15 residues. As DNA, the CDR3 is TGTGCCAGCAGCCCCGGGGGGGGGGCGAACGAAAAACTGTTTTTT. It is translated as CASSPGGGANEKLFF.